A selection of T cell receptor beta chains follows, all from one sample in a study of blood T cell repertoires in COVID-19. Measured with immunoSEQ multiplex PCR; TCRdb has only the in-frame clones, and not every one. The sample yields a few hundred thousand clones, around 88% seen once. Material: peripheral blood. All receptors come from a man younger than 45 with acute or convalescent COVID-19. Each CDR3 is given with its conserved first and last residue. Fields, in order: D gene, V gene, clone size, J gene, CDR3 protein, CDR3 DNA. A D gene is named only where the DNA matches it firmly. Rows may omit the clone size; those that give it use once, few, many or a size class.

>TRBD2|TRBV28|NA|TRBJ2-3
CASSSHSGAWDTQYF
TGTGCCAGCAGTTCACATAGCGGGGCATGGGATACGCAGTATTTT
>TRBD1|TRBV29-1|NA|TRBJ2-1
CSLRADRGWDEQFF
TGCAGCCTCCGGGCGGACAGGGGGTGGGATGAGCAGTTCTTC
>NA|TRBV24-1|NA|TRBJ2-1
CATSDKWAQFF
TGTGCCACCAGTGATAAGTGGGCCCAGTTCTTC
>NA|TRBV5-4|few|TRBJ1-6
CASSLGQADLISPLHF
TGTGCCAGCAGCTTGGGACAGGCCGATTTAATTTCACCCCTCCACTTT
>NA|TRBV18|NA|TRBJ1-1
CASSTGGPRDRFF
TGTGCCAGCTCCACCGGAGGGCCCAGAGATCGCTTCTTT
>NA|TRBV9|NA|TRBJ2-7
CASSVLSYEQYF
TGTGCCAGCAGCGTCCTCTCCTACGAGCAGTACTTC
>NA|TRBV16|NA|TRBJ2-2
CASSQGTGTGELFF
TGTGCCAGCAGCCAAGGAACAGGGACCGGGGAGCTGTTTTTT
>TRBD1|TRBV2|NA|TRBJ2-7
CASSGYRDRVSYEQYF
TGTGCCAGCAGTGGATACCGGGACAGGGTATCCTACGAGCAGTACTTC
>TRBD1|TRBV2|NA|TRBJ2-7
CASSGQGYEQYF
TGTGCCAGCAGTGGACAGGGTTACGAGCAGTACTTC
>NA|TRBV27|NA|TRBJ2-7
CASSPLRMGGSYEQYF
TGTGCCAGCAGTCCCTTAAGAATGGGGGGTTCCTACGAGCAGTACTTC
>TRBD2|TRBV11-2|NA|TRBJ2-2
CASSLEGGGILNTGELFF
TGTGCCAGCAGCTTAGAAGGCGGGGGGATTTTGAACACCGGGGAGCTGTTTTTT
>TRBD2|TRBV7-2|NA|TRBJ2-7
CASSLAIRGTSIPGEQYF
TGTGCCAGCAGCTTAGCAATTCGTGGGACTAGCATCCCTGGCGAGCAGTACTTC
>NA|TRBV19|NA|TRBJ1-5
CASKSEGPGNQPQHF
TGTGCCAGTAAATCAGAGGGTCCCGGCAATCAGCCCCAGCATTTT
>TRBD2|TRBV6-6|once|TRBJ2-1
CASMGQRGRNEQFF
TGTGCCAGCATGGGCCAGCGGGGAAGGAATGAGCAGTTCTTC
>NA|TRBV3-1/TRBV3-2|NA|TRBJ2-7
CASSQDPGYEQYF
TGTGCCAGCAGCCAAGATCCGGGCTACGAGCAGTACTTC
>NA|TRBV5-4|NA|TRBJ1-6
CASSLRTHRPSSYNSPLHF
TGTGCCAGCAGCTTGCGGACCCACAGGCCCAGCTCCTATAATTCACCCCTCCACTTT
>NA|TRBV18|NA|TRBJ2-1
CASSPTEAYNEQFF
TGTGCCAGCTCACCGACAGAGGCCTACAATGAGCAGTTCTTC
>TRBD2|TRBV28|NA|TRBJ2-1
CASSHTIGTSGPYNEQFF
TGTGCCAGCAGTCACACAATAGGGACTAGCGGTCCCTACAATGAGCAGTTCTTC
>NA|TRBV19|NA|TRBJ1-3
CASSGRDHRSGDSGNTIYF
TGTGCCAGTAGTGGCCGGGATCACCGAAGTGGGGATTCTGGAAACACCATATATTTT
>TRBD1|TRBV9|once|TRBJ1-4
CASSVVGTGRTNEKLFF
TGTGCCAGCAGCGTAGTAGGGACAGGACGAACTAATGAAAAACTGTTTTTT
>TRBD2|TRBV24-1|NA|TRBJ2-1
CATSDMGGVAGDEQFF
TGTGCCACCAGTGATATGGGGGGGGTAGCGGGAGATGAGCAGTTCTTC
>NA|TRBV27|NA|TRBJ1-2
CASRHAGGPNYGYTF
TGTGCCAGCAGGCATGCGGGCGGACCTAACTATGGCTACACCTTC
>NA|TRBV19|NA|TRBJ1-1
CASGQTEYNLNTEAFF
TGTGCCAGTGGCCAAACAGAATATAACTTGAACACTGAAGCTTTCTTT
>NA|TRBV5-1|NA|TRBJ2-7
CASSLDGGSYEQYF
TGCGCCAGCAGCTTGGATGGCGGATCCTACGAGCAGTACTTC
>TRBD1|TRBV28|NA|TRBJ1-1
CASRDRGHGGGAFF
TGTGCCAGCAGGGACAGGGGGCATGGGGGGGGTGCTTTCTTT
>NA|TRBV11-2|NA|TRBJ2-5
CASSLEKSAARGMETQYF
TGTGCCAGCAGCTTAGAGAAGTCGGCTGCTAGGGGGATGGAGACCCAGTACTTC
>NA|TRBV3-1/TRBV3-2|NA|TRBJ2-5
CASSQDQAGLGETQYF
TGTGCCAGCAGCCAAGATCAGGCGGGGCTGGGGGAGACCCAGTACTTC
>NA|TRBV29-1|NA|TRBJ1-2
CSVEGGTEYGYTF
TGCAGCGTTGAGGGGGGGACGGAATATGGCTACACCTTC
>TRBD2|TRBV19|NA|TRBJ2-1
CATRVFPGLAGVIRNEQFF
TGTGCCACCAGAGTCTTTCCGGGACTAGCGGGAGTAATAAGGAATGAGCAGTTCTTC
>TRBD2|TRBV7-3|NA|TRBJ2-1
CASSLRLAGTNNEQFF
TGTGCCAGCAGCTTAAGACTAGCGGGGACTAACAATGAGCAGTTCTTC
>TRBD1|TRBV30|NA|TRBJ1-4
CASYRGPGEKLFF
TGTGCCTCATACAGGGGGCCGGGTGAAAAACTGTTTTTT
>NA|TRBV7-7|NA|TRBJ1-4
CASAKTAATNEKLFF
TGTGCTAGCGCTAAGACAGCCGCAACTAATGAAAAACTGTTTTTT
>TRBD1|TRBV18|NA|TRBJ1-3
CASSPWGQGSSNSGNTIYF
TGTGCCAGCTCACCATGGGGACAGGGCAGCTCCAACTCTGGAAACACCATATATTTT
>NA|TRBV7-6|NA|TRBJ2-5
CASSRLGLPPETQYF
TGTGCCAGCAGCCGATTGGGACTGCCGCCGGAGACCCAGTACTTC
>TRBD1|TRBV18|once|TRBJ2-1
CASSPGQGFGDEQFF
TGTGCCAGCTCGCCGGGACAGGGGTTTGGGGATGAGCAGTTCTTC
>TRBD1|TRBV6-1|NA|TRBJ1-5
CASSDARGLMGNQPQHF
TGTGCCAGCAGTGATGCAAGGGGGCTGATGGGCAATCAGCCCCAGCATTTT
>TRBD2|TRBV7-6|NA|TRBJ2-5
CASSPSLPSGGARVYF
TGTGCCAGCAGCCCGAGCCTGCCTAGCGGGGGGGCTCGAGTGTACTTC
>NA|TRBV11-2|NA|TRBJ2-1
CASSLARDTTYNEQFF
TGTGCCAGCAGCTTAGCCCGGGACACCACCTACAATGAGCAGTTCTTC
>TRBD1|TRBV5-1|NA|TRBJ2-4
CASSSGTGAWEAKNIQYF
TGCGCCAGCAGCTCCGGGACAGGGGCATGGGAAGCCAAAAACATTCAGTACTTC
>TRBD1|TRBV5-1|once|TRBJ1-1
CASSHLGQGTEAFF
TGCGCCAGCAGCCACCTGGGACAGGGGACTGAAGCTTTCTTT
>NA|TRBV18|NA|TRBJ2-7
CASSPGLQSTYEQYF
TGTGCCAGCTCCCCGGGTCTGCAGTCTACCTACGAGCAGTACTTC
>NA|TRBV28|NA|TRBJ1-2
CASGGRPNYGYTF
TGTGCCAGCGGTGGGAGACCCAACTATGGCTACACCTTC